The source of this T cell receptor (beta chain) is a study of T cells in women clearing cervical HPV infection. The data were produced by immunoSEQ multiplex PCR, yet TCRdb's version contains in-frame clones alone and is incomplete. With around 39,000 clones in the sample, the ten largest clones hold around 3.5%. The specimen sequenced was blood buffy coat. The clonotype was recovered from a woman between 18 and 70 years old with a cervical HPV16 infection that either progressed to CIN3+ or cleared (not recorded which).

The CDR3 DNA, read in part, is TGTGCCAGCAGTGAAACTAGCGGGGGGGCCTACAATGAG. Its protein is CASSETSGGAYNE. The whole CDR3 region reads CASSETSGGAYNEQFF. The chain joins TRBV6-1 to TRBJ2-1; 13 bases fit TRBD2. Coverage ceases 3 residues before the CDR3 finishes, and the germline J gene fills in the end. The CDR3 extends over 16 amino acids. The germline gives CDR1 MNHNS, CDR2 SASEGT. The junction had 0 bases not matched to a gene; V was cut back by 2 bases and J by 2 bases.